This T cell receptor (beta chain) was captured in a study of a mutant IDH1 vaccine in newly diagnosed glioma. In the study overall: Vaccination began 4-6 weeks post radiotherapy alone, or with temozolomide cycles.

Some clones are missing from TCRdb's copy, which holds only in-frame ones; the method was immunoSEQ multiplex PCR. The sample shows around 41,000 clones, 78% of them seen only once. This clone appeared a single time. Antigen: not known. Time point specified: week 23, last vaccination. It was 300 ug of mutant IDH1 20-mer peptide that made up each vaccine dose, given with topical imiquimod. New WHO grade 3 or 4 IDH1-mutant, ATRX-lost astrocytomas were present in all donors. The CDR3 sequence is 14 residues long. The germline CDR1 and CDR2 sequences are ENHRY and SYGVKD. V was pared by 4 bases and J by 3 bases, with 4 bases of the junction left unmatched.

The V call is TRBV10-3, the J call TRBJ2-7; 9 positions agree with TRBD1. The source is a woman in her thirties or forties with glioma. Some clones in this sample may be carry-over from other donors' samples. Specimen: PBMCs, collected from a glioma patient whose treatment included an IDH1 peptide vaccine. For the CDR3, the DNA is TGTGCCATCAGTGGGGGGGACAGGGACTACGAGCAGTACTTC. Protein: CAISGGDRDYEQYF.